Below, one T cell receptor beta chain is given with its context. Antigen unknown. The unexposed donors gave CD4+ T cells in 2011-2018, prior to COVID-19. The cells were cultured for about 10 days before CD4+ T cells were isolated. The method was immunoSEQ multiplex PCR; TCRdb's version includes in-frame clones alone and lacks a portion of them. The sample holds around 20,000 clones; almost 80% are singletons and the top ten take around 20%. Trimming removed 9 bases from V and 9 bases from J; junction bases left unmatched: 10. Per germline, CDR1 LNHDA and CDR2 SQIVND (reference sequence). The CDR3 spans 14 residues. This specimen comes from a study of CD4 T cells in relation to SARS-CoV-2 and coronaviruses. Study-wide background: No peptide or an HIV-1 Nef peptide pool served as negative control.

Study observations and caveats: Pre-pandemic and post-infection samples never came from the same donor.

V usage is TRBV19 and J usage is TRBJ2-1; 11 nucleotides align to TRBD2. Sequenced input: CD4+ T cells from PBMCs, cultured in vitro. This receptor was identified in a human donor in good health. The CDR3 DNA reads TGTGCCAGCCTAGCGGGAGGCTCTCTTGGTGAGCAGTTCTTC. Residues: CASLAGGSLGEQFF. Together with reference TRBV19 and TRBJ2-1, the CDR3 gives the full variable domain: DGGITQSPKYLFRKEGQNVTLSCEQNLNHDAMYWYRQDPGQGLRLIYYSQIVNDFQKGDIAEGYSVSREKKESFPLTVTSAQKNPTAFYLCASLAGGSLGEQFFGPGTRLTVL.